This T cell receptor beta chain was captured in a study of cytomegalovirus exposure and HLA in healthy donors. Findings and caveats of the study: Among TCR sequences, most were rare, though some public TCRs appeared in many donors. When a later analysis compared HLA-associated TCR beta chains with equally common others, the HLA-associated chains turned out to be more clonally expanded and to have lower generation probabilities. 87-base-pair reads could not separate some V segments, including TRBV6-2 and TRBV6-3.

Primers for the PCR totalled 60 Vbeta and 13 Jbeta. This table comes from immunoSEQ multiplex PCR, and its TCRdb copy is limited to in-frame clones, with some not included. The sample has some 160,000 clones, about 78% seen once. About this clone itself: Its antigen remains unidentified.

The CDR3 consists of 14 residues. J lost 6 bases, V lost 4 bases, and 7 bases had no gene match. Germline V gene sequence: CDR1 MDHEN, CDR2 SYDVKM. Material for sequencing was PBMCs. This TCR came from a male donor in good health and CMV-seronegative. The rearrangement links TRBV28 to TRBJ2-3; 7 nucleotides agree with TRBD2. The CDR3: CASSSGAGVDTQYF. The DNA of the CDR3 is TGTGCCAGCAGTTCAGGCGCGGGAGTTGATACGCAGTATTTT.